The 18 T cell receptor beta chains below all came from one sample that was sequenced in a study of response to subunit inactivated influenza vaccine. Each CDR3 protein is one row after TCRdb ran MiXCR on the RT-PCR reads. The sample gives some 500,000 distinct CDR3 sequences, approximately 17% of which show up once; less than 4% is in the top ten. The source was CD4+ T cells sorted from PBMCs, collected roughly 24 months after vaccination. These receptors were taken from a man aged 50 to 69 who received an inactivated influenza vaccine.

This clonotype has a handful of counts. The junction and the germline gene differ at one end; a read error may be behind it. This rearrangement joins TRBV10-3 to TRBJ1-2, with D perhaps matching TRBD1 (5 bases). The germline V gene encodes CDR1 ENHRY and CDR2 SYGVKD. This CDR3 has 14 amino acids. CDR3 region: CAISESGDGGLTRF. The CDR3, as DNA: TGTGCCATCAGTGAGTCGGGGGACGGTGGCCTGACGCGCTTC.

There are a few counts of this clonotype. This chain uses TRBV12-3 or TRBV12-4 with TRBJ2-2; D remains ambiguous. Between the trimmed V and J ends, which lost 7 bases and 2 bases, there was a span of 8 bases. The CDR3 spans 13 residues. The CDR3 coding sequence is TGTGCCAGCACTCGGACCAACACCGGGGAGCTGTTTTTT. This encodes CASTRTNTGELFF.

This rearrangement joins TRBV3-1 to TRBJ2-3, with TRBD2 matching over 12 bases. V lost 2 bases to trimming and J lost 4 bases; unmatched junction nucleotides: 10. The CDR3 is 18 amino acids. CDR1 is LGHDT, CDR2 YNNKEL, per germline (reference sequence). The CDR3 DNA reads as TGTGCCAGCAGCCAAACAAAGACTAGCGGGAGACTCGCAGATACGCAGTATTTT. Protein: CASSQTKTSGRLADTQYF.

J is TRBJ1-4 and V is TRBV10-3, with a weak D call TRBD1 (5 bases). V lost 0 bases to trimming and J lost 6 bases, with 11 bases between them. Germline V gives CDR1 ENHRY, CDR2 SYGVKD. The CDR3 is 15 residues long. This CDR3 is CAISESGTADEKLFF. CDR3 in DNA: TGTGCCATCAGTGAGTCCGGGACTGCAGATGAAAAACTGTTTTTT.

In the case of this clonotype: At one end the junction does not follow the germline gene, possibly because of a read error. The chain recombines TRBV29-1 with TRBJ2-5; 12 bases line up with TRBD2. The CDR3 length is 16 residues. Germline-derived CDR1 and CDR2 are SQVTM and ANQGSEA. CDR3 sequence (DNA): TGCGGCGTTGTTTGGACTAGCGGGACCGTCCAAGAGACCCAGTACTTC. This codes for CGVVWTSGTVQETQYF.

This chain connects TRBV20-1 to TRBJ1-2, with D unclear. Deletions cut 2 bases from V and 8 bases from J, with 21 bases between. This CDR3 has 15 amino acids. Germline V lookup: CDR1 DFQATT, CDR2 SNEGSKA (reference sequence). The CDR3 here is CSARPLVARWEGYTF. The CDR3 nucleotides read TGCAGTGCTAGACCTCTGGTTGCCCGCTGGGAGGGCTACACCTTC.

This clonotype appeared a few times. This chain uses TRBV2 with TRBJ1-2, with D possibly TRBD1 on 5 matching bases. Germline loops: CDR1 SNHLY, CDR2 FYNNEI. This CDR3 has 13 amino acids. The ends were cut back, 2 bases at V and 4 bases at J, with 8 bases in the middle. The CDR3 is CASSESGTYGYTF. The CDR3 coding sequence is TGTGCCAGCAGTGAATCAGGGACCTATGGCTACACCTTC.

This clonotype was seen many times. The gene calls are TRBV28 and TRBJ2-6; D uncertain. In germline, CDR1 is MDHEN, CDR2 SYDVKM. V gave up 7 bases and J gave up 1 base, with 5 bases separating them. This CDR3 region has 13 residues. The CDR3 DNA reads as TGTGCCAGCACACGGTCTGGGGCCAACGTCCTGACTTTC. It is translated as CASTRSGANVLTF.

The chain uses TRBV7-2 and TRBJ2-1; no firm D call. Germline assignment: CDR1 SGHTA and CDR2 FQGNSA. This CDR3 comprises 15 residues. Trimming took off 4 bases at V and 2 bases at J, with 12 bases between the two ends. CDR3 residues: CASSSGNYPYNEQFF. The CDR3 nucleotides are TGTGCCAGCAGCTCTGGGAACTACCCCTACAATGAGCAGTTCTTC.

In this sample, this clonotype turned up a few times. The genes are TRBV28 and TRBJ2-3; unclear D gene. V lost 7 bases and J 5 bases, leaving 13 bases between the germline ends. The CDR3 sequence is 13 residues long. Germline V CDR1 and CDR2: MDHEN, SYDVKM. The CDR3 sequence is CASTLPQIDTQYF. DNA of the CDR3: TGTGCCAGCACCCTCCCCCAAATAGATACGCAGTATTTT.

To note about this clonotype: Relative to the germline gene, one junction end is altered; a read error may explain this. This chain's CDR3 is CASSPGENPSYGYSF. The CDR3 bases are TGTGCCAGCTCACCGGGAGAGAATCCTTCGTATGGCTACTCCTTC. The chain is built from TRBV18 and TRBJ1-2, with D unclear. CDR3 length: 15 residues. CDR1 and CDR2 (germline): KGHSH, LQKENI.

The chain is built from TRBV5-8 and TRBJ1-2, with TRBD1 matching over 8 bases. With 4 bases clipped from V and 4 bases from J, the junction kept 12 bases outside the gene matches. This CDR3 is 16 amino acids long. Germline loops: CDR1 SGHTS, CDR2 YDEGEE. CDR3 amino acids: CASSLLRDRPFYGYTF. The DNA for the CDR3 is TGTGCCAGCAGCCTTCTCCGGGACAGGCCTTTCTATGGCTACACCTTC.

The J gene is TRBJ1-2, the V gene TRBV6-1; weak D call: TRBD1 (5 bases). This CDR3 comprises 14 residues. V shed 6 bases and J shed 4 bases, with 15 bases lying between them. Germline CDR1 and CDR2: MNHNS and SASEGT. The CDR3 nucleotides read TGTGCCAGCAGCCAAGACAGTCTGGCCTATGGCTACACCTTC. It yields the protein CASSQDSLAYGYTF.

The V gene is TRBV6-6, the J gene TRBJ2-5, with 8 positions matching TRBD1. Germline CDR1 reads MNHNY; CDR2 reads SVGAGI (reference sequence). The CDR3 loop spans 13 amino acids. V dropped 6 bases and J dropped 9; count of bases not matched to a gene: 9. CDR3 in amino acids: CASSPLDRESQYF. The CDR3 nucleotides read TGTGCCAGCAGCCCCTTGGACAGGGAGTCCCAGTACTTC.

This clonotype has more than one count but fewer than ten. CDR3 DNA sequence: TGTGCCAGCAGCTCGTGGGACGGCTACGAGCAGTACTTC. Protein product: CASSSWDGYEQYF. J is TRBJ2-7 and V is TRBV7-2, with D perhaps being TRBD1 or TRBD2 (5 bases each). The length of the CDR3 is 13 residues. CDR1 and CDR2 (germline): SGHTA, FQGNSA. Deletions cut 4 bases from V and 3 bases from J, with 10 bases between.

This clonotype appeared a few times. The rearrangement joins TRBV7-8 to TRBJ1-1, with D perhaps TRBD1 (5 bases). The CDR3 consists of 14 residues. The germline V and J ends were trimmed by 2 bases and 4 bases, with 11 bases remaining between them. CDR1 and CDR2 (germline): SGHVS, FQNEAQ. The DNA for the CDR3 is TGTGCCAGCAGCTTATCCAGGGCGTTCACTGAAGCTTTCTTT. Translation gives CASSLSRAFTEAFF.

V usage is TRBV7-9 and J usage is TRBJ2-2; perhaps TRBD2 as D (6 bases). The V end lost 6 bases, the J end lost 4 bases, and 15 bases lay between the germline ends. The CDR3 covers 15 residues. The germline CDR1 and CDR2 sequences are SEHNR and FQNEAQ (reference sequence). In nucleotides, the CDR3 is TGTGCCAGCAGGAATACCGGGGGACCCACCGGGGAGCTGTTTTTT. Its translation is CASRNTGGPTGELFF.

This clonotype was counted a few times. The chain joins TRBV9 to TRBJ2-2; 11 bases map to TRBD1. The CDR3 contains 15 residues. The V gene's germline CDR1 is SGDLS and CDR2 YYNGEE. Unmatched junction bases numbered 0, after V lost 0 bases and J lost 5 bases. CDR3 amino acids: CASSVGDRGTGELFF. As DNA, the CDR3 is TGTGCCAGCAGCGTAGGGGACAGGGGGACCGGGGAGCTGTTTTTT.